The 4 T cell receptor beta chains presented below share a single source sample, sequenced in a study of blood T cells in healthy people across ages. Primers used in a second PCR of roughly 6 to 11 cycles were a sample-barcoded 5' primer and a J-beta primer mix. Each CDR3 protein gets one entry after TCRdb re-called the 5' RACE reads with MiXCR. The sample shows about 680,000 distinct CDR3 sequences, around 48% of them seen only once. Material for sequencing was blood. The receptors come from a woman aged 60-75 years in good health.

The genes are TRBV20-1 and TRBJ2-5, with D possibly called TRBD1 or TRBD2 (5 bases each). Per germline, CDR1 DFQATT and CDR2 SNEGSKA (reference sequence). The CDR3 runs 12 residues. V was clipped by 6 bases and J by 11 bases, with 19 bases between them. CDR3 residues: CSAGTTYNEQYF. DNA of the CDR3: TGCAGTGCCGGGACCACTTACAATGAGCAGTACTTC.

This clonotype was counted between two and nine times. The rearrangement links TRBV20-1 to TRBJ2-5, with TRBD2 matching over 10 bases. This CDR3 contains 15 residues. Germline V gene data show CDR1 as DFQATT and CDR2 as SNEGSKA (reference sequence). V trimming: 6 bases; J trimming: 6 bases; junction bases outside the gene matches: 13. CDR3 sequence reads: CSAPTGTSVEKTQYF. CDR3 DNA: TGCAGTGCACCGACCGGGACTAGCGTAGAGAAGACCCAGTACTTC.

J is TRBJ2-5 and V is TRBV24-1; perhaps TRBD2 as D (5 bases). The CDR3 is made up of 15 amino acids. Trimming stripped 4 bases from V and 5 bases from J, with 16 bases between. CDR1 KGHDR and CDR2 SFDVKD come from the germline V gene. The CDR3 sequence: CATSDPRGSGETQYF. The CDR3 DNA follows: TGTGCCACCAGTGACCCGAGAGGGTCGGGGGAGACCCAGTACTTC.

The rearrangement joins TRBV20-1 to TRBJ2-5; TRBD1 matches 8 bases. The CDR3 is made up of 15 amino acids. Trimming at V came to 6 bases and at J to 2 bases, leaving 11 bases not matched to a gene. Germline CDR1 and CDR2: DFQATT and SNEGSKA (reference sequence). The CDR3 region is CSAKDRDRIQETQYF. The CDR3 DNA follows: TGCAGTGCAAAAGACCGGGACAGGATACAAGAGACCCAGTACTTC.